This TCR beta chain was sequenced in a study of T cells in Graves' hyperthyroidism and ophthalmopathy. The overall study: Before treatment of any kind, peripheral blood was taken at initial diagnosis.

The source material, RNA transcripts, was used to amplify TCR beta CDR3 regions. The TCR CDR3 first-round RT-PCR relied on the HTBI primer set. MiXCR, applied by TCRdb to the multiplex PCR reads, yields one record per CDR3 protein. The top ten clones hold around a quarter of a sample with some 510,000 distinct CDR3 sequences, more than 20% of them seen once. In its sample, this clonotype was seen many times. Sequenced material: blood. The receptor was derived from a man between 18 and 29 years old with Graves' hyperthyroidism.

The CDR3 loop is CASSLERRAFF. In DNA form, the CDR3 reads TGTGCCAGCAGCTTAGAGCGACGAGCTTTCTTT. The chain links TRBV11-2 to TRBJ1-1; D uncertain. Looked up from germline, CDR1 is SGHAT and CDR2 is FQNNGV. V lost 0 bases and J 10 bases, leaving 6 bases between the germline ends. This CDR3 comprises 11 residues.